These 7 T cell receptor beta chains came from one sample sequenced in a study of cytotoxic CD8 clonotypes in ibrutinib-treated CLL. Measured with immunoSEQ multiplex PCR; TCRdb has only the in-frame clones, and not every one. The sample yields approximately 130,000 clones, roughly 80% seen once. Here the sequenced sample was PBMCs, taken after 24 months of ibrutinib treatment. The origin of the receptors is a human donor with chronic lymphocytic leukemia.

The rearrangement joins TRBV7-8 to TRBJ1-6; the match to TRBD1 covers 7 bases. Germline V lookup: CDR1 SGHVS, CDR2 FQNEAQ. The CDR3 has 16 residues. The V gene end was trimmed by 5 bases and the J gene end by 10 bases; junction bases not matched to a gene: 14. Written as DNA, the CDR3 is TGTGCCAGCAGCGGGTGGGACAGCCTAGCAGGCTCACCCCTCCACTTT. Encoded protein: CASSGWDSLAGSPLHF.

The chain has TRBV6-6 and TRBJ2-5, with D hard to call. V dropped 7 bases and J dropped 5 bases, with 11 bases sitting between them. Germline assignment: CDR1 MNHNY and CDR2 SVGAGI (reference sequence). The CDR3 runs 12 residues. The CDR3, as DNA: TGTGCCAGCACTCACCGGCCTGAGACCCAGTACTTC. The encoded protein is CASTHRPETQYF.

This chain's CDR3 is CASSLASAGSDTQYF. CDR3 sequence (DNA): TGCGCCAGCAGCTTGGCTAGCGCGGGGTCAGATACGCAGTATTTT. This chain joins TRBV5-1 and TRBJ2-3; D may be TRBD2 (6 bases). The CDR3 is made up of 15 amino acids. CDR1 is SGHRS, CDR2 YFSETQ, per germline. V lost 0 bases and J lost 4, with 12 bases in between.

The chain has TRBV7-6 and TRBJ2-4; unclear D gene. V was clipped by 1 base and J by 0 bases, with 10 bases between them. CDR3 length: 16 residues. Germline V gene data show CDR1 as SGHVS and CDR2 as FNYEAQ. The CDR3 loop is CASSLGASLAKNIQYF. The CDR3 DNA reads as TGTGCCAGCAGCTTAGGGGCTAGTTTAGCCAAAAACATTCAGTACTTC.

The chain employs TRBV10-3 and TRBJ2-1; 9 bases align to TRBD2. J lost 4 bases, V lost 4 bases, and 5 bases had no gene match. Germline V CDR1 and CDR2: ENHRY, SYGVKD. The CDR3 consists of 15 residues. CDR3 sequence reads: CAISGSGGLYNEQFF. For the CDR3, the DNA is TGTGCCATCAGTGGCAGCGGGGGGCTATACAATGAGCAGTTCTTC.

This clone has only a few counts. The CDR3 coding sequence is TGTGCCAGCAGTCCCCAGGGAGAGAATTCACCCCTCCACTTT. Its protein product is CASSPQGENSPLHF. The chain has TRBV6-1 and TRBJ1-6; the D gene is possibly TRBD1 (5 bases). Germline CDR1 MNHNS, CDR2 SASEGT. The V and J ends lost 5 bases and 7 bases respectively, with 12 bases between them. This CDR3 has 14 residues.

The chain has TRBV19 and TRBJ1-1; D possibly corresponds to TRBD1 (5 bases). Deletions cut 3 bases from V and 5 bases from J, with 13 bases between. Germline V gene lookup returns CDR1 LNHDA and CDR2 SQIVND (reference sequence). The CDR3 runs 14 residues. CDR3 DNA: TGTGCCAGTAGTATTTCGGGACGGAAGACTGAAGCTTTCTTT. This gives the protein CASSISGRKTEAFF.